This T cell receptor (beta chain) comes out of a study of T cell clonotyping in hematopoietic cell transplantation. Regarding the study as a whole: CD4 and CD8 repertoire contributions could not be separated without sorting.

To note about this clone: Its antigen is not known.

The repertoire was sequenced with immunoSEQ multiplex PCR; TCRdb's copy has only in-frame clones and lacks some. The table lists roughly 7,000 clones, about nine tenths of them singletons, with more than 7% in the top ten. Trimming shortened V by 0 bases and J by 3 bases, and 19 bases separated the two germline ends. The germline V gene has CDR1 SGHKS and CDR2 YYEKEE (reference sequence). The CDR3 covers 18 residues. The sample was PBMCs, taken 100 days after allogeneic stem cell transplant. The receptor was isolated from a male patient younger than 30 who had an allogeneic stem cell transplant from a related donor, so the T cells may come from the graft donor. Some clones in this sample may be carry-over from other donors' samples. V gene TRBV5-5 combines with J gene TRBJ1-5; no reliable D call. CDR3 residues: CASSLDPAGRVDNQPQHF. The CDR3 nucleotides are TGTGCCAGCAGCTTGGACCCCGCCGGTAGGGTAGACAATCAGCCCCAGCATTTT.